This T cell receptor (beta chain) was sequenced for a study of T cell clonality in common variable immunodeficiency. CVID and control samples used equivalent genomic DNA input. Some clones are missing from TCRdb's copy, which holds only in-frame ones; the method was immunoSEQ multiplex PCR. The sample yields tens of thousands of clones, without any singletons. Study-wide findings and caveats: In common variable immunodeficiency, TCR beta chains reportedly carried fewer deletions and N-nucleotide insertions.

This clone was found a few times. Its antigen remains unidentified. This specimen includes other DNA sequences encoding the same CDR3. Donors gave about 5 to 8.5 ml heparinized peripheral whole blood. The sequencing sample was made of peripheral blood mononuclear cells. The receptor was derived from a human donor with common variable immunodeficiency.

The CDR3 protein is CASSLFGDNEQFF. CDR3 bases read: TGTGCCAGCAGCTTATTCGGTGACAATGAG. The chain employs TRBV7-6 and TRBJ2-1; no firm D call. With the read ending 3 residues before the CDR3 end, the germline J gene is used to fill in that end. Trimming shortened V by 2 bases and J by 5 bases, and 7 bases separated the two germline ends. The CDR3 spans 13 residues. Germline CDR1 and CDR2: SGHVS and FNYEAQ.